Each of the 14 T cell receptor beta chains below was sequenced from the same sample in a study of OX40 agonist ivuxolimab in advanced cancers. The method was the immunoSEQ multiplex PCR assay. The table comes from immuneACCESS by way of TCRdb, which keeps in-frame sequences with V and J called. Part of the clones is missing from these tables; in studies checked, under half for an unresolved V gene and the rest for unknown reasons. This sample is represented by more than 60,000 clones; approximately 92% of them were singletons. The ten biggest clones cover roughly 13% of the sample. The specimen was CD4+ or CD8+ T cells sorted from blood, collected in a trial of the OX40 agonist ivuxolimab. These receptors were taken from an adult with an advanced solid tumor such as melanoma, head and neck, liver or kidney cancer.

This chain joins TRBV7-9 and TRBJ1-2; no firm D call. The CDR3 runs to 14 residues. Deletions cut 3 bases from V and 4 bases from J, with 12 bases between. Germline CDR1 is SEHNR and CDR2 is FQNEAQ (reference sequence). Here the CDR3 reads CASSFETSVYGYTF. The CDR3 DNA follows: TGTGCCAGCAGCTTCGAGACATCCGTCTATGGCTACACCTTC.

A single count supports this clone. The chain carries TRBV11-3 and TRBJ2-2; D is perhaps TRBD1 (5 bases). Germline loops: CDR1 SGHNT, CDR2 YENEEA. Between the trimmed V and J ends, which lost 4 bases and 6 bases, there was a span of 12 bases. The CDR3 runs 14 residues. For the CDR3, the DNA is TGTGCCAGCAGCTCCAGGGTTGCCGCCGGGGAGCTGTTTTTT. Translated, it gives CASSSRVAAGELFF. Using reference TRBV11-3 and TRBJ2-2 for the parts outside the CDR3, the full variable domain is EAGVVQSPRYKIIEKKQPVAFWCNPISGHNTLYWYLQNLGQGPELLIRYENEEAVDDSQLPKDRFSAERLKGVDSTLKIQPAELGDSAVYLCASSSRVAAGELFFGEGSRLTVL.

The V call is TRBV7-3, the J call TRBJ2-5; the D gene is possibly TRBD1 (5 bases). The J call is in doubt because the DNA end fits TRBJ2-7 better. Germline CDR1 SGHTA, CDR2 FQGTGA. This CDR3 is 14 amino acids long. The CDR3 loop reads CASSLGLGLSEQYF. CDR3 coding DNA: TGTGCCAGCAGCTTAGGGTTGGGGCTAAGCGAGCAGTACTTC.

By frequency in the sample, this clone is medium-sized. The V and J genes are TRBV9 and TRBJ2-1; either TRBD1 or TRBD2 may supply D (5 bases each). The CDR3 is made up of 15 amino acids. V dropped 0 bases and J dropped 2 bases, with 9 bases sitting between them. Germline-derived CDR1 and CDR2 are SGDLS and YYNGEE. CDR3 in amino acids: CASSVGGTTYNEQFF. The CDR3, as DNA: TGTGCCAGCAGCGTAGGGGGGACCACCTACAATGAGCAGTTCTTC.

This clone was seen once. The chain joins TRBV19 to TRBJ2-7; 8 bases are a match to TRBD2. V was clipped by 1 base and J by 5 bases; unmatched bases: 7. The CDR3 contains 15 residues. Germline lookup yields CDR1 LNHDA and CDR2 SQIVND (reference sequence). CDR3 coding DNA: TGTGCCAGTAGTATAGCTAGCGGGTATACTAACGAGCAGTACTTC. Amino acid sequence: CASSIASGYTNEQYF.

V usage is TRBV4-1 and J usage is TRBJ2-2, with D possibly matching TRBD2 (6 bases). The CDR3 has 16 residues. Germline V gene lookup returns CDR1 MGHRA and CDR2 YSYEKL. V was clipped by 4 bases and J by 2 bases, with 14 bases between them. DNA for the CDR3: TGCGCCAGCAGCCCCATACACGGGGGTAACACCGGGGAGCTGTTTTTT. Amino acids: CASSPIHGGNTGELFF.

This chain links TRBV27 with TRBJ2-1; 10 bases fit TRBD2. J gave up 8 bases and V 5 bases, and 6 bases lay outside the gene matches. The CDR3 covers 14 residues. The germline gives CDR1 MNHEY, CDR2 SMNVEV (reference sequence). The CDR3 protein is CASSAGLAFYEQFF. CDR3 sequence (DNA): TGTGCCAGCAGTGCGGGACTAGCGTTCTATGAGCAGTTCTTC.

The chain is built from TRBV19 and TRBJ1-5; D is uncertain. Germline V lookup: CDR1 LNHDA, CDR2 SQIVND (reference sequence). V lost 6 bases to trimming and J lost 0 bases, with 12 bases between them. CDR3 size: 15 residues. CDR3 in amino acids: CASSLTDYSNQPQHF. CDR3 DNA sequence: TGTGCCAGTAGCCTAACCGACTATAGCAATCAGCCCCAGCATTTT.

The rearrangement joins TRBV5-6 to TRBJ2-3; D call uncertain. Germline lookup yields CDR1 SGHDT and CDR2 YYEEEE. This CDR3 spans 15 amino acids. Trimming removed 0 bases at V and 2 bases at J, with 10 bases between. In nucleotides, the CDR3 is TGTGCCAGCAGCTTGGTGTTAGGAGACACAGATACGCAGTATTTT. It codes for CASSLVLGDTDTQYF. Full variable domain (rest looked up from reference TRBV5-6 and TRBJ2-3): DAGVTQSPTHLIKTRGQQVTLRCSPKSGHDTVSWYQQALGQGPQFIFQYYEEEERQRGNFPDRFSGHQFPNYSSELNVNALLLGDSALYLCASSLVLGDTDTQYFGPGTRLTVL.

CDR3 sequence reads: CASSLTSWETQYF. In DNA form, the CDR3 reads TGTGCCAGCAGTTTGACTAGCTGGGAGACCCAGTACTTC. The chain combines TRBV27 with TRBJ2-5; TRBD2 aligns across 7 bases. There are 13 residues in the CDR3. Germline V gene sequence: CDR1 MNHEY, CDR2 SMNVEV (reference sequence). With 3 bases clipped from V and 5 bases from J, the junction kept 3 bases outside the gene matches.

The chain couples TRBV19 to TRBJ1-4; no definite D call. The CDR3 length is 14 residues. Germline CDR1 is LNHDA and CDR2 is SQIVND (reference sequence). The V end was cut by 5 bases, the J end by 3 bases, with 10 bases between. CDR3 bases: TGTGCCAGTAGTTCCCGTAGTCCTAATGAAAAACTGTTTTTT. This encodes CASSSRSPNEKLFF. The full variable domain, with the rest looked up from reference TRBV19 and TRBJ1-4, is DGGITQSPKYLFRKEGQNVTLSCEQNLNHDAMYWYRQDPGQGLRLIYYSQIVNDFQKGDIAEGYSVSREKKESFPLTVTSAQKNPTAFYLCASSSRSPNEKLFFGSGTQLSVL.

The V and J genes are TRBV7-9 and TRBJ2-1, with 9 bases fitting TRBD2. Germline V lookup: CDR1 SEHNR, CDR2 FQNEAQ (reference sequence). This CDR3 is 18 amino acids long. The trim removed 5 bases at V and 2 bases at J, leaving 13 bases unmatched. CDR3 sequence: CASSLEVFSGSTYNEQFF. CDR3 DNA: TGTGCCAGCAGCCTTGAGGTGTTTAGCGGGAGTACCTACAATGAGCAGTTCTTC.

This chain connects TRBV7-9 to TRBJ2-3; weak D call: TRBD2 (7 bases). V was pared by 7 bases and J by 2 bases, with 16 bases between. This CDR3 contains 15 residues. CDR1 and CDR2 from the germline V gene are SEHNR and FQNEAQ (reference sequence). DNA for the CDR3: TGTGCCAGCAATGTAGGCGGGGGCGTCACAGATACGCAGTATTTT. Translated, it gives CASNVGGGVTDTQYF.

The chain links TRBV27 to TRBJ2-3; D unresolved. Looked up from germline, CDR1 is MNHEY and CDR2 is SMNVEV (reference sequence). CDR3 length equals 12 residues. V was cut by 4 bases and J by 5 bases, with 7 bases left in between. DNA for the CDR3: TGTGCCAGCAGTTCCCCCCGAGATACGCAGTATTTT. Amino acids: CASSSPRDTQYF.